These 14 T cell receptor beta chains originate from one sample sequenced in a study. A single record per CDR3 protein comes from TCRdb applying MiXCR to the RT-PCR reads. The data hold about 700,000 distinct CDR3 sequences, with approximately 15% observed a single time. Sequencing input: memory CD4+ T cells from blood. These receptors were obtained from a female donor in good health, serving as a healthy control.

This clonotype was observed many times. This sequence joins TRBV6-5 and TRBJ2-7; 11 bases fit TRBD1. The CDR3 consists of 15 residues. After removal of 7 bases from V and 3 bases from J, the junction contained 8 bases not matched to a gene. Germline V lookup: CDR1 MNHEY, CDR2 SVGAGI. The CDR3 sequence is CASTQTGTGGYEQYF. CDR3 nucleotide sequence: TGTGCCAGCACTCAAACCGGGACAGGGGGCTACGAGCAGTACTTC.

This clonotype was seen only a few times. CDR3: CSAQRDDTEAFF. DNA for the CDR3: TGCAGTGCCCAACGGGACGACACTGAAGCTTTCTTT. The rearrangement uses TRBV20-1 and TRBJ1-1; the D gene is possibly TRBD1 (5 bases). Deletions cut 6 bases from V and 3 bases from J, with 11 bases between. Germline-derived CDR1 and CDR2 are DFQATT and SNEGSKA (reference sequence). This CDR3 comprises 12 residues.

Notes on this clonotype: This sequence may be a read error, since a much larger clone differs from it by one base. The J gene is TRBJ1-1, the V gene TRBV3-1, with 8 bases lining up with TRBD1. Germline V gene lookup returns CDR1 LGHDT and CDR2 YNNKEL (reference sequence). The CDR3 runs 14 residues. The CDR3 sequence is CAGSQDRANTEAFF. The CDR3 DNA sequence: TGTGCCGGCAGCCAGGACAGGGCGAACACTGAAGCTTTCTTT.

This clonotype has at least ten counts. CDR3 amino acids: CSAARTYEQYF. The CDR3 coding sequence is TGCAGCGCGGCGCGAACCTACGAGCAGTACTTC. The chain couples TRBV20-1 to TRBJ2-7; no definite D call. The CDR3 loop spans 11 amino acids. Germline lookup yields CDR1 DFQATT and CDR2 SNEGSKA (reference sequence).

The chain couples TRBV18 to TRBJ2-1; TRBD2 matches 7 bases. J lost 6 bases, V lost 3 bases, and 8 bases had no gene match. The CDR3 is made up of 15 amino acids. Germline V CDR1 and CDR2: KGHSH, LQKENI. The CDR3 region is CASSPSGVLSNEQFF. CDR3 DNA: TGTGCCAGCTCACCCAGCGGGGTTTTGAGCAATGAGCAGTTCTTC.

This clonotype was picked up many times. The V gene is TRBV20-1, the J gene TRBJ2-6; D not certain. The CDR3 consists of 15 residues. Trimming left V 6 bases short and J 2 bases short, with 14 bases between. CDR1 and CDR2 (germline): DFQATT, SNEGSKA (reference sequence). The CDR3 sequence: CSATVPSTGANVLTF. CDR3 sequence (DNA): TGCAGTGCAACCGTACCGTCCACTGGGGCCAACGTCCTGACTTTC.

The V call is TRBV20-1, the J call TRBJ1-2; D not certain. The V end was cut by 6 bases, the J end by 3 bases, with 14 bases between. From germline, CDR1 is DFQATT and CDR2 SNEGSKA (reference sequence). The CDR3 is 13 residues long. The CDR3 bases are TGCAGTGCCCGAGACCCCTGGGACTATGGCTACACCTTC. Amino acid sequence: CSARDPWDYGYTF.

The CDR3 here is CSAPRRDRGLYEQYF. CDR3 DNA: TGCAGTGCTCCTCGGCGGGACAGGGGACTGTACGAGCAGTACTTC. V is TRBV20-1 and J is TRBJ2-7, with 10 bases lining up with TRBD1. Trimming cost V 5 bases and J 4 bases; bases outside gene matches: 11. CDR1 is DFQATT, CDR2 SNEGSKA, per germline (reference sequence). The CDR3 contains 15 residues.

This clonotype appeared once. A much larger clone sits a single nucleotide away, making a read error possible. V is TRBV4-2 and J is TRBJ2-7, with D possibly being TRBD1 (6 bases). V gave up 0 bases and J gave up 0 bases, with 15 bases separating them. The CDR3 covers 17 residues. Germline V CDR1 and CDR2: LGHNA, YNFKEQ. The CDR3 coding sequence is TGTGCCAGCAGCCAAGATAAGGCACAGGGAACCTCCTACGAGCAGTACTTC. This codes for CASSQDKAQGTSYEQYF.

V is TRBV2 and J is TRBJ2-7; the D is unclear. CDR1 SNHLY and CDR2 FYNNEI come from the germline V gene. The CDR3 runs to 14 residues. Between the trimmed V and J ends, which lost 3 bases and 3 bases, there was a span of 12 bases. The CDR3 DNA follows: TGTGCCAGCAGTGACAGCAATGACCTCTACGAGCAGTACTTC. Residues: CASSDSNDLYEQYF.

The chain is built from TRBV7-2 and TRBJ2-1, with no clear D. V gave up 1 base and J gave up 8 bases, with 12 bases separating them. CDR1 is SGHTA, CDR2 FQGNSA, per germline. The CDR3 is 14 amino acids. CDR3 loop: CASSLGARNDEQFF. In DNA, the CDR3 is TGTGCCAGCAGCTTAGGGGCGCGAAACGATGAGCAGTTCTTC.

This clonotype was counted a few times. V is TRBV20-1 and J is TRBJ2-1, with 8 bases aligning to TRBD2. With 5 bases clipped from V and 6 bases from J, the junction kept 12 bases outside the gene matches. This CDR3 is built from 15 residues. The germline V gene has CDR1 DFQATT and CDR2 SNEGSKA (reference sequence). The DNA for the CDR3 is TGCAGTGCTCCCCCGGGACTAGGAGGGATCAATGAGCAGTTCTTC. Its protein product is CSAPPGLGGINEQFF.

The rearrangement links TRBV28 to TRBJ2-1; D gene uncertain. Germline CDR1 MDHEN, CDR2 SYDVKM. Deletions cut 7 bases from V and 4 bases from J, with 5 bases between. The CDR3 runs 11 residues. The CDR3 coding sequence is TGTGCCAGCAACGGGTACAATGAGCAGTTCTTC. It yields the protein CASNGYNEQFF.

The chain recombines TRBV27 with TRBJ2-5; D remains ambiguous. V lost 5 bases, J lost 1 base, and 17 bases lay in between. The germline gives CDR1 MNHEY, CDR2 SMNVEV (reference sequence). There are 16 residues in the CDR3. The CDR3 spells CASSHSAQLIQETQYF. The CDR3 nucleotides read TGTGCCAGCAGTCACTCCGCACAGCTAATCCAAGAGACCCAGTACTTC.